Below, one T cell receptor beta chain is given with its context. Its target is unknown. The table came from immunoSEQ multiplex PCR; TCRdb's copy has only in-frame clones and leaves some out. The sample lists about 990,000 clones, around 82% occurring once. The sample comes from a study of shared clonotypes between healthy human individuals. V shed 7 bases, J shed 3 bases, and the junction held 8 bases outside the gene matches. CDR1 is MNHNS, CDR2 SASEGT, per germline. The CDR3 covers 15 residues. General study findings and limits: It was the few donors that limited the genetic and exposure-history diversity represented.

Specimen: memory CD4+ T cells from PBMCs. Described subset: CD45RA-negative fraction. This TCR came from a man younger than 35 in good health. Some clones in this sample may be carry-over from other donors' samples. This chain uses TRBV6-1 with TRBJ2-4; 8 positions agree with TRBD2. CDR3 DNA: TGTGCCAGCACCCACGGGGGGGGCGGCAAAAACATTCAGTACTTC. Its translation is CASTHGGGGKNIQYF.